These 5 T cell receptor beta chains share one sample of origin, sequenced in a study of blood T cell repertoires in COVID-19. This table comes from immunoSEQ multiplex PCR, and its TCRdb copy is limited to in-frame clones, with some not included. The sample lists roughly 48,000 clones; 77% were seen once. The specimen sequenced was peripheral blood. The origin of the receptors is a human donor with active or convalescent COVID-19. The donor label of this sample is uncertain.

A single count supports this clone. The chain is built from TRBV7-8 and TRBJ1-5; possibly TRBD1 for D (6 bases). Germline V lookup: CDR1 SGHVS, CDR2 FQNEAQ. Between the trimmed V and J ends, which lost 1 base and 4 bases, there was a span of 11 bases. The CDR3 length is 15 residues. The CDR3 region is CASSLGQGRNQPQHF. The CDR3 DNA follows: TGTGCCAGCAGCTTAGGCCAGGGGAGAAATCAGCCCCAGCATTTT.

CDR3 in amino acids: CAWSQYTYRGRNQPQHF. The CDR3 DNA reads as TGTGCCTGGAGTCAATACACTTACAGGGGCCGAAATCAGCCCCAGCATTTT. The V and J genes are TRBV30 and TRBJ1-5; TRBD1 matches at 7 bases. The J segment lost 4 bases and the V segment lost 2 bases, leaving 14 bases of the junction unmatched. The CDR3 is 17 amino acids. From germline, CDR1 is GTSNPN and CDR2 SVGIG (reference sequence).

This CDR3 reads CASSSGGGAAIRETQYF. The CDR3 DNA reads as TGTGCCAGCAGTTCGGGTGGGGGGGCAGCCATCCGGGAGACCCAGTACTTC. V and J are TRBV28 and TRBJ2-5, with TRBD2 as a possible D gene (7 bases). The CDR3 is 17 amino acids. The germline V gene encodes CDR1 MDHEN and CDR2 SYDVKM. V was shortened by 4 bases and J by 5 bases, with 23 bases between the two germline ends.

This clone is termed medium-sized. The chain combines TRBV6-5 with TRBJ2-2; a possible D gene is TRBD1 (5 bases). This CDR3 comprises 14 residues. CDR1 MNHEY and CDR2 SVGAGI come from the germline V gene. Deletions cut 7 bases from V and 4 bases from J, with 13 bases between. This CDR3 is CASMQGRSTGELFF. As DNA, the CDR3 is TGTGCCAGCATGCAGGGAAGAAGCACCGGGGAGCTGTTTTTT.

The rearrangement uses TRBV7-6 and TRBJ2-3, with 10 nucleotides matching TRBD2. V lost 4 bases and J lost 5; bases outside the gene matches: 12. The CDR3 spans 17 residues. Germline values: CDR1 SGHVS, CDR2 FNYEAQ. CDR3 sequence reads: CASSYRSLAGVIDTQYF. The CDR3 DNA is TGTGCCAGCAGCTATAGGAGCCTAGCGGGAGTGATAGATACGCAGTATTTT.